These T cell receptor beta chains were read from a single sample in a study of T cell clusters in autoimmune cytopenias. TCRdb reworked the multiplex PCR reads into one entry per CDR3 protein, no DNA. The sample data list around 6,300 distinct CDR3 sequences. These records were also assigned to another study, of T cell repertoires in aging, cancer and after chemotherapy.

The sequencing sample was made of peripheral blood. These receptors were obtained from a human donor in good health. CDR3s include the opening cysteine and the closing phenylalanine or tryptophan. Expanded clones get a size class; other rows say once, few or many, or leave the size out.

CDR3 protein: CSVDESRNTEAFF; V gene: TRBV29-1; clone size: medium-sized; J gene: TRBJ1-1
CDR3 protein: CASSFSSESTEAFF; V gene: TRBV5-5; clone size: -; J gene: TRBJ1-1
CDR3 protein: CASSIGPGEYGYTF; V gene: TRBV19; clone size: -; J gene: TRBJ1-2
CDR3 protein: CASSAPGVLGSPLHF; V gene: TRBV5-5; clone size: -; J gene: TRBJ1-6
CDR3 protein: CASSLMGGSEKLFF; V gene: TRBV7-2; clone size: -; J gene: TRBJ1-4
CDR3 protein: CASSRQATYNEQFF; V gene: TRBV6-5; clone size: medium-sized; J gene: TRBJ2-1
CDR3 protein: CASSFRVSHEQFF; V gene: TRBV12-3/TRBV12-4; clone size: -; J gene: TRBJ2-1
CDR3 protein: CASSDRGGSYNEQFF; V gene: TRBV6-4; clone size: -; J gene: TRBJ2-1
CDR3 protein: CSVKLPGLDQPQHF; V gene: TRBV29-1; clone size: -; J gene: TRBJ1-5
CDR3 protein: CASSLSPGRAGGNTIYF; V gene: TRBV5-6; clone size: -; J gene: TRBJ1-3
CDR3 protein: CASSELAGGDNTGELFF; V gene: TRBV6-1; clone size: -; J gene: TRBJ2-2
CDR3 protein: CASSYDSYYGYTF; V gene: TRBV6-6; clone size: -; J gene: TRBJ1-2
CDR3 protein: CASSTSGQSSYEQYF; V gene: TRBV7-9; clone size: -; J gene: TRBJ2-7
CDR3 protein: CASSPATTWETDTQYF; V gene: TRBV5-1; clone size: -; J gene: TRBJ2-3
CDR3 protein: CSVGPNYGYTF; V gene: TRBV29-1; clone size: medium-sized; J gene: TRBJ1-2
CDR3 protein: CAWSRAGGVHEKLFF; V gene: TRBV30; clone size: -; J gene: TRBJ1-4